This T cell receptor beta chain was sequenced in a study of T cell responses to AZD1222 COVID-19 vaccine. CDR3 length: 17 amino acids. Deletions cut 0 bases from V and 5 bases from J, with 19 bases between. Germline V gene data show CDR1 as KGHSH and CDR2 as LQKENI. This clone was seen just once. Generated by immunoSEQ multiplex PCR, the TCRdb table keeps only in-frame clones and is missing some. This sample has 70,000 or so clones, with around 87% found just once. The material sequenced was peripheral blood, taken on day 0 of AZD1222 vaccination. The gene calls are TRBV18 and TRBJ1-1; D possibly corresponds to TRBD1 (6 bases). This receptor was obtained from an adult in good health. The CDR3 protein is CASSPPISGGARTEAFF. In DNA, the CDR3 is TGTGCCAGCTCACCACCGATTTCCGGGGGCGCGAGGACTGAAGCTTTCTTT.